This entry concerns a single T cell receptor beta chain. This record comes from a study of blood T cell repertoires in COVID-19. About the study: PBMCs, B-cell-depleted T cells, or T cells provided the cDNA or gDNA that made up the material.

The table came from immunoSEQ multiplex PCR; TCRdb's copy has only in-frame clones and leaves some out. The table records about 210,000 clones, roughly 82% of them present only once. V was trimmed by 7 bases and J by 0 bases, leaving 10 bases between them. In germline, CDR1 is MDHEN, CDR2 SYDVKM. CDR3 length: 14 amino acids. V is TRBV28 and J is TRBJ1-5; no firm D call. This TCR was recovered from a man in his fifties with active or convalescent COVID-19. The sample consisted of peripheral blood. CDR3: CASNDLVSNQPQHF. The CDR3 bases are TGTGCCAGCAACGATCTAGTTAGCAATCAGCCCCAGCATTTT.